What follows are 32 T cell receptor beta chains derived from one specimen sequenced in a study of shared clonotypes between healthy human individuals. The protocol was immunoSEQ multiplex PCR, while the TCRdb copy is restricted to in-frame clones and leaves out a portion. The table shows 730,000 or so clones, with roughly 70% occurring only once. Input material: memory CD4+ T cells sorted from blood. This sample's subset: CD45RA-negative fraction. The receptors shown here come from a woman aged 25 to 39 in good health.

V usage is TRBV19 and J usage is TRBJ2-2, with D tentatively TRBD2 (6 bases). Trimming shortened V by 7 bases and J by 5 bases, and 14 bases separated the two germline ends. This CDR3 has 14 amino acids. From germline, CDR1 is LNHDA and CDR2 SQIVND (reference sequence). CDR3 sequence reads: CASTIGGLTGELFF. DNA for the CDR3: TGTGCCAGTACTATCGGGGGATTAACCGGGGAGCTGTTTTTT. The full variable domain, completed using reference TRBV19 and TRBJ2-2, is DGGITQSPKYLFRKEGQNVTLSCEQNLNHDAMYWYRQDPGQGLRLIYYSQIVNDFQKGDIAEGYSVSREKKESFPLTVTSAQKNPTAFYLCASTIGGLTGELFFGEGSRLTVL.

This chain uses TRBV9 with TRBJ2-5, with D possibly TRBD1 on 6 matching bases. V lost 4 bases, J lost 5 bases, and 18 bases lay in between. The CDR3 consists of 15 residues. Germline loops: CDR1 SGDLS, CDR2 YYNGEE. CDR3 amino acids: CASSRYTGMQETQYF. DNA of the CDR3: TGTGCCAGCAGCCGATATACAGGGATGCAGGAGACCCAGTACTTC.

This clone was seen more than once but under ten times. V gene TRBV6-5 combines with J gene TRBJ2-1; 7 positions match TRBD2. J was trimmed by 5 bases and V by 6 bases; bases with no gene match: 10. The CDR3 runs 15 residues. Per germline, CDR1 MNHEY and CDR2 SVGAGI. This CDR3 is CASRAGTTYNNEQFF. CDR3 sequence (DNA): TGTGCCAGCAGAGCCGGGACTACCTACAACAATGAGCAGTTCTTC.

The chain combines TRBV11-2 with TRBJ2-1; 9 positions match TRBD1. J was trimmed by 5 bases and V by 1 base; bases with no gene match: 6. Germline CDR1 SGHAT, CDR2 FQNNGV. The CDR3 loop spans 16 amino acids. CDR3 sequence: CASSLVAGTGNNEQFF. The CDR3 DNA follows: TGTGCCAGCAGCTTAGTAGCCGGGACAGGGAACAATGAGCAGTTCTTC.

This clone was picked up a small number of times. The rearrangement joins TRBV5-4 to TRBJ2-7, with TRBD2 identical over 13 bases. Losses at the gene ends were 4 bases for V and 7 bases for J; bases not matched to a gene: 8. CDR1 SGHNT and CDR2 YYREEE come from the germline V gene (reference sequence). The CDR3 consists of 15 residues. CDR3 in DNA: TGTGCCAGCAGCGGGGGACTAGCGGGATGGCGGGAGCAGTACTTC. Translation gives CASSGGLAGWREQYF.

The genes are TRBV4-2 and TRBJ1-4; no definite D call. The germline V gene encodes CDR1 LGHNA and CDR2 YNFKEQ. The CDR3 has 17 residues. Deletions cut 0 bases from V and 0 bases from J, with 11 bases between. CDR3 sequence reads: CASSQDRRAATNEKLFF. CDR3 nucleotides: TGTGCCAGCAGCCAAGATCGGCGGGCAGCAACTAATGAAAAACTGTTTTTT.

V is TRBV19 and J is TRBJ2-7; D not resolved. The CDR3 covers 14 residues. CDR1 and CDR2 (germline): LNHDA, SQIVND (reference sequence). V dropped 3 bases and J dropped 2 bases, with 11 bases sitting between them. CDR3 residues: CASSMVSPPYEQYF. As DNA, the CDR3 is TGTGCCAGTAGTATGGTGTCCCCCCCCTACGAGCAGTACTTC.

The rearrangement joins TRBV6-1 to TRBJ1-5, with D possibly being TRBD1 (5 bases). The CDR3 is made up of 16 amino acids. The V gene lost 2 bases and the J gene lost 7 bases, with 18 bases spanning the gap. Germline V lookup: CDR1 MNHNS, CDR2 SASEGT. This CDR3 reads CASSEFSGGSDQPQHF. The CDR3 nucleotides are TGTGCCAGCAGTGAATTTTCCGGGGGTTCGGACCAGCCCCAGCATTTT.

The chain carries TRBV18 and TRBJ2-3; D might be TRBD1 (5 bases). Looked up from germline, CDR1 is KGHSH and CDR2 is LQKENI. The CDR3 is made up of 14 amino acids. With 1 base removed from V and 2 bases from J, the gap between germline ends came to 7 bases. CDR3: CASSPLGVTDTQYF. The CDR3 nucleotides are TGTGCCAGCTCACCACTAGGGGTCACAGATACGCAGTATTTT.

The chain uses TRBV5-1 and TRBJ1-2, with a tentative D call TRBD1 (5 bases). Germline CDR1 is SGHRS and CDR2 is YFSETQ. CDR3 length equals 14 residues. Trimming removed 4 bases at V and 6 bases at J, with 16 bases between. CDR3: CASSPGTPRDGYTF. The CDR3 coding sequence is TGCGCCAGCAGCCCGGGGACGCCTCGGGATGGCTACACCTTC. The whole variable domain, filled in from reference TRBV5-1 and TRBJ1-2, reads KAGVTQTPRYLIKTRGQQVTLSCSPISGHRSVSWYQQTPGQGLQFLFEYFSETQRNKGNFPGRFSGRQFSNSRSEMNVSTLELGDSALYLCASSPGTPRDGYTFGSGTRLTVV.

The rearrangement joins TRBV30 to TRBJ2-1; TRBD2 matches 8 bases. This CDR3 comprises 14 residues. The junction had 7 bases not matched to a gene; V was cut back by 4 bases and J by 5 bases. The germline V gene encodes CDR1 GTSNPN and CDR2 SVGIG (reference sequence). The CDR3 sequence: CAWNGLADNNEQFF. The CDR3 coding sequence is TGTGCCTGGAACGGACTAGCAGATAACAATGAGCAGTTCTTC.

This rearrangement joins TRBV28 to TRBJ1-1, with 7 bases matching TRBD1. CDR3 length: 15 amino acids. V dropped 5 bases and J dropped 1; count of bases not matched to a gene: 7. Germline loops: CDR1 MDHEN, CDR2 SYDVKM. The CDR3, as DNA: TGTGCCAGCAGTCAAGGGACAGCAGGGAACACTGAAGCTTTCTTT. As protein: CASSQGTAGNTEAFF. Looking up the rest from reference TRBV28 and TRBJ1-1 gives the full variable domain: DVKVTQSSRYLVKRTGEKVFLECVQDMDHENMFWYRQDPGLGLRLIYFSYDVKMKEKGDIPEGYSVSREKKERFSLILESASTNQTSMYLCASSQGTAGNTEAFFGQGTRLTVV.

This sequence joins TRBV25-1 and TRBJ2-1; D unclear. With 2 bases removed from V and 4 bases from J, the gap between germline ends came to 6 bases. The germline V gene encodes CDR1 MGHDK and CDR2 SYGVNS. The CDR3 runs to 13 residues. Written as DNA, the CDR3 is TGTGCCAGCAGTGAAGGTGGTTACAATGAGCAGTTCTTC. Protein: CASSEGGYNEQFF.

This chain links TRBV5-4 with TRBJ2-5; a possible D gene is TRBD1 (5 bases). The J call may be wrong; the DNA end is better matched by TRBJ2-7. The CDR3 sequence is 13 residues long. Germline loops: CDR1 SGHNT, CDR2 YYREEE (reference sequence). The CDR3 coding sequence is TGTGCCAGCAGCTTGGACAGGCTGTACGAGCAGTACTTC. It translates to CASSLDRLYEQYF.

The V gene is TRBV15, the J gene TRBJ1-2, with 9 bases fitting TRBD1. V was clipped by 0 bases and J by 7 bases; unmatched bases: 3. Germline V gene sequence: CDR1 LNHNV, CDR2 YYDKDF (reference sequence). The CDR3 is made up of 14 amino acids. CDR3 region: CATSRDRTGAGYTF. The CDR3 bases are TGTGCCACCAGCAGAGACCGGACAGGGGCTGGCTACACCTTC.

The chain couples TRBV4-2 to TRBJ2-7; TRBD2 matches at 7 bases. CDR1 LGHNA and CDR2 YNFKEQ come from the germline V gene. With 2 bases clipped from V and 3 bases from J, the junction kept 13 bases outside the gene matches. This CDR3 is built from 17 residues. CDR3 sequence: CASSQLFGRGGFYEQYF. DNA for the CDR3: TGTGCCAGCAGCCAACTCTTTGGGAGGGGCGGTTTCTACGAGCAGTACTTC.

This clone came up many times. The chain is built from TRBV30 and TRBJ1-1, with D unclear. V was trimmed by 1 base and J by 7 bases, leaving 10 bases between them. Germline CDR1 and CDR2: GTSNPN and SVGIG (reference sequence). The CDR3 has 12 residues. The CDR3 bases are TGTGCCTGGAGTGCACCAAGGCTTGAAGCTTTCTTT. Protein product: CAWSAPRLEAFF. The variable domain in full, with the rest retrieved from reference TRBV30 and TRBJ1-1, is SQTIHQWPATLVQPVGSPLSLECTVEGTSNPNLYWYRQAAGRGLQLLFYSVGIGQISSEVPQNLSASRPQDRQFILSSKKLLLSDSGFYLCAWSAPRLEAFFGQGTRLTVV.

This chain uses TRBV7-3 with TRBJ2-1; 7 bases are shared with TRBD2. In germline, CDR1 is SGHTA, CDR2 FQGTGA. The ends lost 4 bases at V and 4 bases at J; junction bases unmatched: 7. The CDR3 consists of 15 residues. CDR3 nucleotide sequence: TGTGCCAGCAGCTCGGGTAGCGGGCTTTACAATGAGCAGTTCTTC. Translation gives CASSSGSGLYNEQFF.

A few counts support this clone. The chain recombines TRBV12-5 with TRBJ1-4; TRBD1 might be the D (5 bases). Germline CDR1 is LGHNT and CDR2 is FRNRAP. V was cut by 5 bases and J by 0 bases, with 19 bases left in between. The CDR3 contains 18 residues. In nucleotides, the CDR3 is TGTGCTAGTGGTCCGGGACTAGCCCCACCATCAACTAATGAAAAACTGTTTTTT. Translating gives CASGPGLAPPSTNEKLFF.

This clone was observed a handful of times. The gene calls are TRBV12-1 and TRBJ1-5. TRBV12-1 is listed as a pseudogene. CDR3 length: 15 amino acids. The CDR3 bases are TGTGCCAGCAGCTTCCGGGGGCCGAGTGGCCAGCCCCAGCATTTT. Translated: CASSFRGPSGQPQHF.

The gene calls are TRBV27 and TRBJ2-5, with D perhaps TRBD1 or TRBD2 (5 bases each). The CDR3 covers 13 residues. Looked up from germline, CDR1 is MNHEY and CDR2 is SMNVEV (reference sequence). The V end lost 6 bases, the J end lost 5 bases, and 13 bases lay between the germline ends. The CDR3 nucleotides are TGTGCCAGCAGGAGGGACCGCCTGGAGACCCAGTACTTC. Its translation: CASRRDRLETQYF.

CDR3 sequence reads: CASSKGLALTIDTQYF. CDR3 nucleotides: TGTGCCAGTAGTAAGGGACTAGCTCTTACCATAGATACGCAGTATTTT. The gene calls are TRBV19 and TRBJ2-3, with 9 bases aligning to TRBD2. CDR1 is LNHDA, CDR2 SQIVND, per germline (reference sequence). Unmatched junction bases numbered 10, after V lost 4 bases and J lost 5 bases. The CDR3 sequence is 16 residues long.

This rearrangement joins TRBV28 to TRBJ2-7; D perhaps matches TRBD1 (5 bases). This CDR3 region has 14 residues. Per the germline V gene, CDR1 is MDHEN and CDR2 is SYDVKM. Trimming shortened V by 6 bases and J by 6 bases, and 18 bases separated the two germline ends. CDR3 DNA: TGTGCCAGCAGGATGCAGACAGCCATTAGCGAGCAGTACTTC. Translated: CASRMQTAISEQYF.

J is TRBJ2-7 and V is TRBV29-1, with 9 bases lining up with TRBD1. There are 15 residues in the CDR3. The junction had 9 bases not matched to a gene; V was cut back by 0 bases and J by 6 bases. The germline V gene has CDR1 SQVTM and CDR2 ANQGSEA. CDR3 nucleotide sequence: TGCAGCGTTGAAGATAAGAAGGGGACAGGGCGCGAGCAGTACTTC. It codes for CSVEDKKGTGREQYF.

The chain uses TRBV29-1 and TRBJ1-1; TRBD1 is a possible D gene (5 bases). In germline, CDR1 is SQVTM, CDR2 ANQGSEA. There are 13 residues in the CDR3. With 6 bases removed from V and 1 base from J, the gap between germline ends came to 12 bases. For the CDR3, the DNA is TGCAGCGTGCTGGACATCCGGAACACTGAAGCTTTCTTT. It specifies CSVLDIRNTEAFF.

The rearrangement links TRBV23-1 to TRBJ1-2, with 7 nucleotides matching TRBD1. TRBV23-1 is an open reading frame, and its role is uncertain. The V and J ends lost 2 bases and 8 bases, in that order; junction bases with no gene match: 8. The CDR3 has 14 residues. The CDR3 coding sequence is TGCGCCAGCAGTCAAGCGACAGGGTCTCACGGCTACACCTTC. Translated, it gives CASSQATGSHGYTF.

The chain uses TRBV25-1 and TRBJ2-1; D call uncertain. Deletions cut 3 bases from V and 6 bases from J, with 21 bases between. The germline gives CDR1 MGHDK, CDR2 SYGVNS. The CDR3 consists of 17 residues. The CDR3 DNA sequence: TGTGCCAGCAGTGAGGAAAAGACTGGACCTACCCCCAATGAGCAGTTCTTC. The encoded protein is CASSEEKTGPTPNEQFF. The full variable domain, with the rest looked up from reference TRBV25-1 and TRBJ2-1, is EADIYQTPRYLVIGTGKKITLECSQTMGHDKMYWYQQDPGMELHLIHYSYGVNSTEKGDLSSESTVSRIRTEHFPLTLESARPSHTSQYLCASSEEKTGPTPNEQFFGPGTRLTVL.

V gene TRBV7-7 combines with J gene TRBJ1-6; no reliable D call. The ends were cut back, 1 base at V and 8 bases at J, with 6 bases in the middle. CDR1 is SSHAT and CDR2 is FNYEAQ in the germline V gene (reference sequence). The CDR3 has 13 amino acids. The CDR3 coding sequence is TGTGCCAGCAGCTTAGATACGGATTCACCCCTCCACTTT. It codes for CASSLDTDSPLHF.

The chain couples TRBV30 to TRBJ1-2; unclear D gene. CDR1 is GTSNPN, CDR2 SVGIG, per germline (reference sequence). The CDR3 consists of 11 residues. Trimming left V 2 bases short and J 6 bases short, with 7 bases between. CDR3 sequence (DNA): TGTGCCTGGAGTCTAATGGATGGCTACACCTTC. It yields the protein CAWSLMDGYTF.

The chain joins TRBV29-1 to TRBJ1-1, with D perhaps TRBD1 (6 bases). Trimming cost V 7 bases and J 4 bases, with 10 bases left between them. The CDR3 has 11 amino acids. Germline CDR1 SQVTM, CDR2 ANQGSEA. The CDR3 DNA reads as TGCAGCGCCGGGGGGGCCACTGAAGCTTTCTTT. Its translation is CSAGGATEAFF.

The chain carries TRBV2 and TRBJ2-1, with 12 positions matching TRBD2. This CDR3 is built from 15 residues. The V gene end was trimmed by 7 bases and the J gene end by 5 bases; junction bases not matched to a gene: 6. From germline, CDR1 is SNHLY and CDR2 FYNNEI. The DNA of the CDR3 is TGTGCCAGCAATGATGGACTAGCGGGGAACAATGAGCAGTTCTTC. Translating gives CASNDGLAGNNEQFF.

The gene calls are TRBV5-1 and TRBJ2-7, with D maybe TRBD2 (6 bases). Germline CDR1 SGHRS, CDR2 YFSETQ. This CDR3 spans 14 amino acids. V lost 3 bases and J 6 bases, leaving 16 bases between the germline ends. The CDR3 sequence: CASSSGLYPSEQYF. The DNA for the CDR3 is TGCGCCAGCAGCTCGGGACTCTATCCTTCCGAGCAGTACTTC.